This TCR beta chain was identified during a study of cytomegalovirus exposure and HLA in healthy donors. Study outcomes and limitations: Follow-up analysis later connected one missense variant in DCLRE1C with trimming of TCR beta V- and J-genes. Information on immune exposure was restricted to one variable (CMV serostatus).

These donors, healthy bone marrow donors, were studied. V was shortened by 3 bases and J by 0 bases, with 11 bases between the two germline ends. Germline CDR1 and CDR2: MRHNA and SNTAGT. The CDR3 is 16 amino acids. As for this clone: Its target is not known.

Primers: 60 Vbeta forward and 13 Jbeta reverse. Per the study methods: Approximately 11 million shared chains were among approximately 87 million unique TCR beta chains counted in a later analysis. Profiled with immunoSEQ multiplex PCR; TCRdb holds only in-frame clones, not every one. V and J calls and clone size are given by that table; D and trimming were obtained from the DNA. The repertoire holds approximately 150,000 clones, with just under 80% as singletons. Sequenced input: PBMCs. This chain links TRBV6-4 with TRBJ2-2, with D perhaps TRBD2 (5 bases). This sequence originates from a woman aged 18-30 years in good health and CMV-seronegative. CDR3 region: CASSEEGSANTGELFF. The CDR3 nucleotides read TGTGCCAGCAGTGAGGAAGGTAGCGCGAACACCGGGGAGCTGTTTTTT.